This T cell receptor beta chain appears in the sequencing data of a study of OX40 agonist ivuxolimab in advanced cancers. Whole-study findings and limits: Among expanded peripheral T cells, antigen specificity went undetermined.

CDR3 length: 15 residues. Trimming removed 5 bases from V and 4 bases from J, with 14 bases in between. Per the germline V gene, CDR1 is SSHAT and CDR2 is FNYEAQ (reference sequence). Profiled with immunoSEQ multiplex PCR; TCRdb holds only in-frame clones, not every one. Of tens of thousands of clones in the sample, more than 75% are singletons; the top ten hold 15%. Of note for this clone: The antigen remains unidentified.

The genes are TRBV7-7 and TRBJ2-2; D is unclear. The clonotype comes from an adult with an advanced solid tumor such as melanoma, head and neck, liver or kidney cancer. Specimen: CD4+ or CD8+ T cells sorted from blood, collected in a trial of the OX40 agonist ivuxolimab. The CDR3 spells CASSEQGSFTGELFF. The CDR3, as DNA: TGTGCCAGCAGCGAACAAGGAAGTTTCACCGGGGAGCTGTTTTTT.